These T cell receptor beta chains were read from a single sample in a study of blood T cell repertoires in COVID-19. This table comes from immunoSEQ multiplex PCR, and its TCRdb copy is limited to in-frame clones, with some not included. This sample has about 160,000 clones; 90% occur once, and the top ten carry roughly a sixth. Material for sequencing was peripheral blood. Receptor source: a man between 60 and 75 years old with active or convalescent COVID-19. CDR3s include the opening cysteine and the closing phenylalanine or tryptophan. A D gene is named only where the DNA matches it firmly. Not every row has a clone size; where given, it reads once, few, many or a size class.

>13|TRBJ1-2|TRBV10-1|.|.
CASSAEGMRGYTF
TGCGCCAGCAGTGCTGAGGGAATGCGGGGCTACACCTTC
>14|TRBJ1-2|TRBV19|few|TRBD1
CASRSQGDGYGYTF
TGTGCCAGTAGATCCCAGGGGGATGGCTATGGCTACACCTTC
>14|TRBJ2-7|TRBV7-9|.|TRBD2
CASTVAGAPYEQYF
TGTGCCAGCACCGTAGCGGGGGCCCCCTACGAGCAGTACTTC
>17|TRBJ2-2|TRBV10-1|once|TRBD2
CASSRSSGGTNTGELFF
TGCGCCAGCAGTAGAAGTAGCGGGGGGACAAACACCGGGGAGCTGTTTTTT
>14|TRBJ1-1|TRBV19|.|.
CASSLEGMNTEAFF
TGTGCCAGTAGTTTGGAGGGGATGAACACTGAAGCTTTCTTT
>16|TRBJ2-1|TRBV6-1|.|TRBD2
CASSEVDSGIYNEQFF
TGTGCCAGCAGTGAAGTGGATAGCGGGATCTACAATGAGCAGTTCTTC
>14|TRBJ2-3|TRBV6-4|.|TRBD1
CASSVGTGEDTQYF
TGTGCCAGCAGTGTGGGGACAGGGGAGGACACGCAGTATTTT
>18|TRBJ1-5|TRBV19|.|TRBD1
CASSIWAGGVVSNQPQHF
TGTGCCAGTAGTATATGGGCAGGGGGTGTAGTTAGCAATCAGCCCCAGCATTTT
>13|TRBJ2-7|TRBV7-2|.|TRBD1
CASSGQETYEQYF
TGTGCCAGCAGCGGACAGGAAACCTACGAGCAGTACTTC
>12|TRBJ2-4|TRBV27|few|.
CASSLFGDIQYF
TGTGCCAGCAGTTTATTCGGGGACATTCAGTACTTC
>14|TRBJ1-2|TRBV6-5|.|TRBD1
CASSSDRSRRDYTF
TGTGCCAGCAGTTCGGACAGGAGTCGAAGGGACTACACCTTC
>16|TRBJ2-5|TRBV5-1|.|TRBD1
CASSPEGTGGWETQYF
TGCGCCAGCAGCCCGGAGGGGACAGGGGGCTGGGAGACCCAGTACTTC
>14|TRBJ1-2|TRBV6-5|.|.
CASSQVGGGYGYTF
TGTGCCAGCAGTCAGGTGGGGGGGGGCTATGGCTACACCTTC
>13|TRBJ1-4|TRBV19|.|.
CASRRAGGEKLFF
TGTGCCAGTCGTAGGGCGGGGGGTGAAAAACTGTTTTTT
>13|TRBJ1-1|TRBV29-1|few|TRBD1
CSVPRTGDLKAFF
TGCAGCGTCCCCAGGACAGGCGATCTTAAAGCTTTCTTT
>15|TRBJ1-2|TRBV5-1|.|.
CASSLFGRLEGGYTF
TGCGCCAGCAGCTTGTTCGGCAGATTGGAGGGTGGCTACACCTTC
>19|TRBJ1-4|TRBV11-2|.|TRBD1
CASSFLSGTGVITNEKLFF
TGTGCCAGCAGCTTCTTGTCAGGGACAGGGGTAATCACTAATGAAAAACTGTTTTTT
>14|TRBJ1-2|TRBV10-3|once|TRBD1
CAISPGQGRYGYTF
TGTGCCATCAGTCCGGGACAGGGGCGCTATGGCTACACCTTC
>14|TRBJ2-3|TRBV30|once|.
CAQKGGLHTDTQYF
TGTGCCCAAAAAGGGGGACTACACACAGATACGCAGTATTTT
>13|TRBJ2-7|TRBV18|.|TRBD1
CASSRDRVHEQYF
TGTGCCAGCTCACGGGACAGGGTACACGAGCAGTACTTC
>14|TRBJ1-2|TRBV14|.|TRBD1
CASSEGQGGYGYTF
TGTGCCAGCAGCGAGGGACAGGGAGGCTATGGCTACACCTTC
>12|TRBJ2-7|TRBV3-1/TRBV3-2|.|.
CASSQVGGEQYF
TGTGCCAGCAGCCAAGTAGGGGGCGAGCAGTACTTC
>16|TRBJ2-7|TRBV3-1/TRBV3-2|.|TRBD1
CASSQESAGGESEQYF
TGTGCCAGCAGCCAAGAGTCGGCAGGGGGCGAATCCGAGCAGTACTTC
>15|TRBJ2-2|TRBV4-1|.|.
CASSQEGRNTGELFF
TGCGCCAGCAGCCAAGAGGGCAGGAACACCGGGGAGCTGTTTTTT
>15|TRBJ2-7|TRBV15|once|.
CATSRDRAGMYEQYF
TGTGCCACCAGCAGAGATAGGGCAGGGATGTACGAGCAGTACTTC
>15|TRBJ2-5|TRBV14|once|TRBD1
CASSPFGQGEETQYF
TGTGCCAGCAGCCCTTTTGGACAGGGTGAAGAGACCCAGTACTTC
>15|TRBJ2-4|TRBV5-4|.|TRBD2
CASSLAGVSGRIQYF
TGTGCCAGCAGCTTGGCCGGGGTGAGCGGGAGAATTCAGTACTTC
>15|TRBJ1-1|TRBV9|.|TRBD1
CASSEKTGTFTEAFF
TGTGCCAGCAGCGAAAAGACAGGGACCTTCACTGAAGCTTTCTTT
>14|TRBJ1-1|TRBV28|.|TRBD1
CASSFVQGLTEAFF
TGTGCCAGCAGTTTCGTACAGGGGCTAACTGAAGCTTTCTTT
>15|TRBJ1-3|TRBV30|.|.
CAWSLRGLPGNTIYF
TGTGCCTGGAGTTTAAGGGGCCTACCTGGAAACACCATATATTTT
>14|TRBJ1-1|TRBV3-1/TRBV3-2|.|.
CASSPRDRNTEAFF
TGTGCCAGCAGCCCCAGGGATAGGAACACTGAAGCTTTCTTT
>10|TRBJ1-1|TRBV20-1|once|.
CSARGTEAFF
TGCAGTGCCCGGGGGACTGAAGCTTTCTTT
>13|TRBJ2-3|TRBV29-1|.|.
CSVGRGLRDTQYF
TGCAGCGTTGGTAGAGGGCTCCGGGATACGCAGTATTTT
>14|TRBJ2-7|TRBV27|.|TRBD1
CASSLWGQGNEQYF
TGTGCCAGCAGTTTATGGGGACAGGGAAACGAGCAGTACTTC
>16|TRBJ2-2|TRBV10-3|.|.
CAISDMVRSNTGELFF
TGTGCCATCAGTGATATGGTTAGATCGAACACCGGGGAGCTGTTTTTT
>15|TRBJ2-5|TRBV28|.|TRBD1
CASSLTGGYEKTQYF
TGTGCCAGCAGTCTGACAGGGGGCTATGAGAAGACCCAGTACTTC
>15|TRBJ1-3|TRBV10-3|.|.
CAISESAVSGNTIYF
TGTGCCATCAGTGAGTCAGCCGTCTCTGGAAACACCATATATTTT
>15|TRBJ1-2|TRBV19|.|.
CASSLPEGRSYGYTF
TGTGCCAGTAGCCTCCCGGAGGGCAGGAGCTATGGCTACACCTTC
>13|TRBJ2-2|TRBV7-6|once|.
CASSFGLTGELFF
TGTGCCAGCAGCTTTGGACTCACCGGGGAGCTGTTTTTT
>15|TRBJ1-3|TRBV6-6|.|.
CASSDYSVSGNTIYF
TGTGCCAGCAGTGACTACAGTGTCTCTGGAAACACCATATATTTT
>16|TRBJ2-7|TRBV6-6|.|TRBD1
CASSLRQGTSSYEQYF
TGTGCCAGCAGTCTGCGACAGGGGACAAGCTCCTACGAGCAGTACTTC
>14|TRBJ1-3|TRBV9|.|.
CASSPQGSGNTIYF
TGTGCCAGCAGCCCACAGGGCTCTGGAAACACCATATATTTT
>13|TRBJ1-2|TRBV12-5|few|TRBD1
CASGLGQGYGYTF
TGTGCTAGTGGTTTGGGACAGGGGTATGGCTACACCTTC
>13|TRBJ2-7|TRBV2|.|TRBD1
CASSFIRDRDPAF
TGTGCCAGCAGCTTTATACGAGACAGGGACCCCGCCTTC
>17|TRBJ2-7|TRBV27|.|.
CASSLTVYVGESYEQYF
TGTGCCAGCAGTTTAACAGTATACGTCGGGGAATCCTACGAGCAGTACTTC
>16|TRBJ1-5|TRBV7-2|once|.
CASSLGLAAGNQPQHF
TGTGCCAGCAGCTTAGGTCTAGCCGCCGGCAATCAGCCCCAGCATTTT
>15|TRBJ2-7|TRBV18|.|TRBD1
CASSPPGQGTYEQYF
TGTGCCAGCTCACCCCCAGGACAGGGGACCTACGAGCAGTACTTC
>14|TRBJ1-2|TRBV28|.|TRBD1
CASSLQGANYGYTF
TGTGCCAGCAGCCTACAGGGGGCGAACTATGGCTACACCTTC
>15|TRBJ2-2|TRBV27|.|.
CASSREGQRTGELFF
TGTGCCAGCAGCCGAGAGGGACAACGCACCGGGGAGCTGTTTTTT
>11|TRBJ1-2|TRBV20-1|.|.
CSAPGVEGYTF
TGCAGTGCTCCCGGGGTGGAAGGCTACACCTTC
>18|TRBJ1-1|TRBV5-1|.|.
CASSSGISITYMNTEAFF
TGCGCCAGCAGCTCCGGGATTTCAATTACCTACATGAACACTGAAGCTTTCTTT
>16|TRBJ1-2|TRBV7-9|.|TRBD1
CASSPGQPGTNYGYTF
TGTGCCAGCAGCCCGGGACAGCCGGGTACGAACTATGGCTACACCTTC
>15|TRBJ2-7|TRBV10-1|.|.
CASSESLDSSYEQYF
TGCGCCAGCAGTGAGTCGCTGGACAGCTCCTACGAGCAGTACTTC
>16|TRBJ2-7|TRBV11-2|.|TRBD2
CASSFDIAGVMVEQYF
TGTGCCAGCAGCTTCGACATAGCGGGAGTTATGGTTGAGCAGTACTTC
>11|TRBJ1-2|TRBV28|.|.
CASSSNYGYTF
TGTGCCAGCAGTTCGAACTATGGCTACACCTTC
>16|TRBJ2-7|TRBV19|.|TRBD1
CASSMEPGQGPYEQYF
TGTGCCAGTAGTATGGAACCGGGACAGGGGCCCTACGAGCAGTACTTC
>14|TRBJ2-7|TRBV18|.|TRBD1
CASSRTGVSYEQYF
TGTGCCAGCTCAAGGACAGGGGTCTCCTACGAGCAGTACTTC
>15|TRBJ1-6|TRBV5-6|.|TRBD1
CASSFRDRGYSPLHF
TGTGCCAGCAGCTTTCGGGACAGGGGATACTCACCCCTCCACTTT